These 14 T cell receptor beta chains came from one sample sequenced in a study of T cell responses to AZD1222 COVID-19 vaccine. Some clones are missing from TCRdb's copy, which holds only in-frame ones; the method was immunoSEQ multiplex PCR. The data contain around 200,000 clones, roughly 88% of them singletons. The sample was peripheral blood, taken on day 0 of AZD1222 vaccination. The origin of the receptors is an adult in good health.

V is TRBV5-1 and J is TRBJ2-1, with 8 positions matching TRBD2. This CDR3 region has 15 residues. Trimming at V came to 4 bases and at J to 9 bases, leaving 12 bases not matched to a gene. CDR1 is SGHRS, CDR2 YFSETQ, per germline. CDR3 coding DNA: TGCGCCAGCAGCCTTTTAGCGGGGAGTCAGTCTGAGCAGTTCTTC. Protein: CASSLLAGSQSEQFF.

V gene TRBV5-5 combines with J gene TRBJ2-7, with D possibly being TRBD2 (5 bases). CDR1 is SGHKS, CDR2 YYEKEE, per germline (reference sequence). The CDR3 spans 16 residues. Trimming pared 3 bases from V and 3 bases from J, leaving 19 bases between. CDR3 sequence (DNA): TGTGCCAGCAGCTCCCAACCCACTAGTCCGGGCTACGAGCAGTACTTC. This codes for CASSSQPTSPGYEQYF.

CDR3 amino acids: CASSQGQGIYEQYF. In nucleotides, the CDR3 is TGTGCCAGCAGCCAAGGACAGGGGATCTACGAGCAGTACTTC. The chain combines TRBV4-2 with TRBJ2-7; 8 bases fit TRBD1. J gave up 3 bases and V 1 base, and 2 bases lay outside the gene matches. From germline, CDR1 is LGHNA and CDR2 YNFKEQ. The CDR3 is 14 residues long.

The rearrangement joins TRBV27 to TRBJ2-2; TRBD1 aligns across 9 bases. The germline V gene has CDR1 MNHEY and CDR2 SMNVEV (reference sequence). The trim removed 6 bases at V and 7 bases at J, leaving 6 bases unmatched. The CDR3 consists of 14 residues. The CDR3 DNA sequence: TGTGCCAGCAGATGGACAGGGGTGGTCGGGGAGCTGTTTTTT. This codes for CASRWTGVVGELFF.

The genes are TRBV3-1 (or the pseudogene TRBV3-2) and TRBJ1-2; D ambiguous. Per the germline V gene, CDR1 is LGHDT and CDR2 is YNNKEL (reference sequence). CDR3 length: 15 residues. The V gene lost 0 bases and the J gene lost 12 bases, with 20 bases spanning the gap. Here the CDR3 DNA reads TGTGCCAGCAGCCAAGAGTTCGGGCAGTCGTTCGGCCACACCTTC. Translation gives CASSQEFGQSFGHTF.

The gene calls are TRBV7-9 and TRBJ1-5; D unclear. CDR1 SEHNR and CDR2 FQNEAQ come from the germline V gene (reference sequence). The V end was cut by 5 bases, the J end by 5 bases, with 19 bases between. The CDR3 has 16 residues. The CDR3 spells CASSTAGSGTDQPQHF. Here the CDR3 DNA reads TGTGCCAGCAGCACCGCGGGGTCGGGAACAGATCAGCCCCAGCATTTT.

CDR3 protein: CASSTTGVQGEQYF. Written as DNA, the CDR3 is TGTGCCAGCAGTACGACAGGGGTCCAGGGCGAGCAGTACTTC. The V call is TRBV28, the J call TRBJ2-7, with TRBD1 matching 8 bases. The CDR3 has 14 residues. CDR1 is MDHEN, CDR2 SYDVKM, per germline. V lost 5 bases to trimming and J lost 6 bases; unmatched junction nucleotides: 9.

The genes are TRBV5-1 and TRBJ2-1; 12 bases are shared with TRBD2. J gave up 12 bases and V 3 bases, and 13 bases lay outside the gene matches. Germline loops: CDR1 SGHRS, CDR2 YFSETQ. There are 16 residues in the CDR3. The DNA of the CDR3 is TGCGCCAGCAGCTCGGGCGGGACTAGCGGGCCGCATGGGCAGTTCTTC. Translation: CASSSGGTSGPHGQFF. The whole variable domain, remainder taken from reference TRBV5-1 and TRBJ2-1, is KAGVTQTPRYLIKTRGQQVTLSCSPISGHRSVSWYQQTPGQGLQFLFEYFSETQRNKGNFPGRFSGRQFSNSRSEMNVSTLELGDSALYLCASSSGGTSGPHGQFFGPGTRLTVL.

The chain employs TRBV7-9 and TRBJ2-2, with D uncertain. CDR3 size: 12 residues. Germline V gene data show CDR1 as SEHNR and CDR2 as FQNEAQ (reference sequence). The V and J ends lost 5 bases and 2 bases respectively, with 3 bases between them. Here the CDR3 DNA reads TGTGCCAGCAGCATAAACACCGGGGAGCTGTTTTTT. Translating it yields CASSINTGELFF.

With regard to this clone: A junction boundary mismatches the germline segment, possibly from a read error. This chain links TRBV11-2 with TRBJ1-6; 7 nucleotides match TRBD1. This CDR3 is 14 amino acids long. The germline CDR1 and CDR2 sequences are SGHAT and FQNNGV. CDR3 sequence: CASRLGQDNSPLHF. In DNA form, the CDR3 reads TGTGCCAGCAGGTTAGGACAGGATAATTCACCCCTCCACTTT.

This clone was found once. The genes are TRBV13 and TRBJ1-5; D gene ambiguous. The CDR3 contains 14 residues. The germline V and J ends were trimmed by 0 bases and 8 bases, with 11 bases remaining between them. Looked up from germline, CDR1 is PRHDT and CDR2 is FYEKMQ (reference sequence). In DNA, the CDR3 is TGTGCCAGCAGCTTAGGTCCCCCATCCGAGCCCCAGCATTTT. This encodes CASSLGPPSEPQHF.

The V call is TRBV9, the J call TRBJ2-2, with 13 bases lining up with TRBD2. Germline loops: CDR1 SGDLS, CDR2 YYNGEE. CDR3 length: 18 amino acids. With 0 bases clipped from V and 3 bases from J, the junction kept 5 bases outside the gene matches. Here the CDR3 reads CASSVALAGGPDTGELFF. As DNA, the CDR3 is TGTGCCAGCAGCGTAGCACTAGCGGGGGGGCCGGACACCGGGGAGCTGTTTTTT.

The genes are TRBV20-1 and TRBJ1-1; weak D call: TRBD1 (5 bases). The CDR3 contains 11 residues. Germline assignment: CDR1 DFQATT and CDR2 SNEGSKA (reference sequence). CDR3 sequence reads: CSGQWSTEAFF. CDR3 sequence (DNA): TGCAGCGGACAATGGAGCACTGAAGCTTTCTTT.

This chain connects TRBV19 to TRBJ1-2; D might be TRBD1 (5 bases). CDR3 length: 16 residues. Trimming took off 4 bases at V and 5 bases at J, with 20 bases between the two ends. Germline CDR1 is LNHDA and CDR2 is SQIVND (reference sequence). The CDR3 sequence: CASSSRRSGALYGYTF. CDR3 DNA: TGTGCCAGTAGTAGCCGCCGATCCGGGGCCCTATATGGCTACACCTTC.